This is a list of T cell receptor beta chains from one sample in a study of OX40 agonist ivuxolimab in advanced cancers. Sequencing was performed with immunoSEQ multiplex PCR; in TCRdb, only in-frame clones are kept and a portion is missing. The sample has tens of thousands of clones; 94% are singletons. The sample here was CD4+ or CD8+ T cells sorted from blood, taken in a trial of the OX40 agonist ivuxolimab. These receptors were collected from an adult with an advanced solid tumor such as melanoma, head and neck, liver or kidney cancer. Both conserved end residues are part of each CDR3. D genes are given only for firm matches. Only part of the rows carry a size: once, few, many, or a class if the clone is expanded.

NA	TRBD2	15	TRBV9	TRBJ2-5	TGTGCCAGCAGCGCGGGAGGGCCGTGGAGGGAGACCCAGTACTTC	CASSAGGPWRETQYF
NA	NA	12	TRBV7-9	TRBJ2-7	TGTGCCAGCAAGAGTTCGACCTACGAGCAGTACTTC	CASKSSTYEQYF
NA	NA	18	TRBV4-2	TRBJ1-1	TGTGCCAGCAGACCGACAATGACCCCCGGAGTCGGGGTGCCTGAAGCTTTCTTT	CASRPTMTPGVGVPEAFF
NA	NA	14	TRBV4-3	TRBJ2-7	TGCGCCAGCAGCCAAGATTCGAAAACAGCCAGACTGTACTTC	CASSQDSKTARLYF
once	NA	16	TRBV2	TRBJ2-2	TGTGCCAGCAGTGACCCAGAGCCCGTAACGGCCGGGGAGCTGTTTTTT	CASSDPEPVTAGELFF
NA	NA	16	TRBV4-1	TRBJ1-5	TGCGCCAGCAGCCCGGAACCGGGACGGTCCAATCAGCCCCAGCATTTT	CASSPEPGRSNQPQHF
NA	NA	14	TRBV5-5	TRBJ1-2	TGTGCCAGCAGCTACTCGGGGGCCCTCTATGGCTACACCTTC	CASSYSGALYGYTF
NA	NA	12	TRBV2	TRBJ2-7	TGTGCCAGCAGAGGACTCAACTACGAGCAGTACTTC	CASRGLNYEQYF
NA	NA	13	TRBV11-3	TRBJ2-3	TGTGCCAGCAGCGAAAGAAGGGCAGGGGCGCAGTATTTT	CASSERRAGAQYF
once	NA	12	TRBV5-6	TRBJ1-1	TGTGCCAGCAGCTTGGTGGTGACTGAAGCTTTCTTT	CASSLVVTEAFF
NA	NA	14	TRBV27	TRBJ2-3	TGTGCCAGCAGTCTACTAGAAAACACAGATACGCAGTATTTT	CASSLLENTDTQYF
NA	NA	14	TRBV29-1	TRBJ2-7	TGCAGCGTTCAATTAGCGGACAGAGCCTACGAGCAGTACTTC	CSVQLADRAYEQYF
NA	NA	12	TRBV25-1	TRBJ1-2	TGTGCCAGCAGTGAAGTAGGGTATGGCTACACCTTC	CASSEVGYGYTF
NA	NA	15	TRBV27	TRBJ2-7	TGTGCCAGCAGTTTTTCCCCCAGCGGCTCCTACGAGCAGTACTTC	CASSFSPSGSYEQYF
NA	NA	14	TRBV6-5	TRBJ1-2	TGTGCCAGCAGTCTCGGCCCGAACGGCTATGGCTACACCTTC	CASSLGPNGYGYTF
NA	TRBD1	15	TRBV14	TRBJ1-3	TGTGCCAGCAGCCCTAGGACAGGGGGCATTTGGACCATATATTTT	CASSPRTGGIWTIYF
NA	TRBD1	14	TRBV6-5	TRBJ1-3	TGTGCCAGCAGGCCGACAGGGACTGGAAACACCATATATTTT	CASRPTGTGNTIYF
NA	NA	13	TRBV7-3	TRBJ2-1	TGTGCCAGCAGCTTATCCGGGAAGAATGAGCAGTTCTTC	CASSLSGKNEQFF
NA	NA	14	TRBV5-1	TRBJ1-1	TGCGCCAGCAGCCCAAAGCAGGGAACCACTGAAGCTTTCTTT	CASSPKQGTTEAFF
NA	NA	15	TRBV7-9	TRBJ1-2	TGTGCCAGCAGCTTCCTGCCAGGAGGCCCTTATGGCTACACCTTC	CASSFLPGGPYGYTF
NA	NA	12	TRBV7-9	TRBJ2-7	TGTGCCAGCAGCCGGCATGCCTACGAGCAGTACTTC	CASSRHAYEQYF
NA	NA	12	TRBV6-5	TRBJ2-3	TGTGCCAGCAAGGGGGGGGAAGATACGCAGTATTTT	CASKGGEDTQYF
NA	TRBD2	12	TRBV27	TRBJ2-1	TGTGCCAGCCGGCAGCGGGGGCGTGAGCAGTTCTTC	CASRQRGREQFF
NA	NA	14	TRBV4-3	TRBJ2-1	TGCGCCAGCAGCCCCGAGGACAGTGACAATGAGCAGTTCTTC	CASSPEDSDNEQFF
NA	NA	15	TRBV5-8	TRBJ2-7	TGTGCCAGCAGCTTCCGGCAGGGGACCCCCTACGAGCAGTACTTC	CASSFRQGTPYEQYF
NA	NA	14	TRBV7-9	TRBJ1-5	TGTGCCAGCAGCTTAGGACGGGGAAATCAGCCCCAGCATTTT	CASSLGRGNQPQHF
NA	NA	13	TRBV9	TRBJ2-1	TGTGCCAGCAGCGGTGGACTGAGGCCATGGCCGTTCTTC	CASSGGLRPWPFF
NA	NA	11	TRBV27	TRBJ1-4	TGTGCCAGCAGTGGGGCCGAAAAACTGTTTTTT	CASSGAEKLFF
NA	NA	14	TRBV4-1	TRBJ1-4	TGCGCCAGCAGCCAAGCTCTCGGAAGGGAAAAACTGTTTTTT	CASSQALGREKLFF